Each of the 7 T cell receptor beta chains below was sequenced from the same sample in a study of shared clonotypes between healthy human individuals. Assay used: immunoSEQ multiplex PCR; TCRdb lists only in-frame clones, some missing. The table includes roughly 1.5 million clones, around 98% detected once. The sequenced sample consisted of naive CD4+ T cells sorted from blood. Subset described: CD45RA+ positively selected. Receptors were obtained from a man aged 30-40 years in good health.

The chain is built from TRBV10-3 and TRBJ1-4; the D is unclear. Germline CDR1 and CDR2: ENHRY and SYGVKD. Trimming cost V 3 bases and J 7 bases, with 12 bases left between them. The CDR3 is 14 amino acids. This CDR3 reads CAISEGFAAEKLFF. The CDR3 DNA is TGTGCCATCAGTGAAGGGTTCGCAGCTGAAAAACTGTTTTTT.

The chain recombines TRBV14 with TRBJ2-1, with D unresolved. The germline gives CDR1 SGHDN, CDR2 FVKESK. This CDR3 contains 16 residues. The V end was cut by 1 base, the J end by 0 bases, with 10 bases between. As DNA, the CDR3 is TGTGCCAGCAGCCAAGGGCAGGTGAGCTCCTACAATGAGCAGTTCTTC. Encoded protein: CASSQGQVSSYNEQFF.

This chain links TRBV6-1 with TRBJ2-2; 8 bases match TRBD2. This CDR3 has 15 residues. Germline trimming cut 6 bases from V and 5 bases from J; bases unmatched to any gene: 8. CDR1 is MNHNS, CDR2 SASEGT, per germline. The DNA for the CDR3 is TGTGCCAGCAGCGCCGGGACTAGAGGGACCGGGGAGCTGTTTTTT. Its translation is CASSAGTRGTGELFF.

The chain has TRBV28 and TRBJ1-4, with D possibly being TRBD1 (6 bases). Trimming removed 4 bases from V and 7 bases from J, with 16 bases in between. Germline CDR1 and CDR2: MDHEN and SYDVKM. The length of the CDR3 is 15 residues. CDR3: CASSSTGSSGEKLFF. The CDR3 DNA sequence: TGTGCCAGCAGTTCTACAGGGTCGTCGGGTGAAAAACTGTTTTTT.

The chain couples TRBV5-6 to TRBJ1-2; D not resolved. The V end lost 0 bases, the J end lost 13 bases, and 13 bases lay between the germline ends. The CDR3 is 12 residues long. The germline CDR1 and CDR2 sequences are SGHDT and YYEEEE. The CDR3 loop is CASSLAGLSATF. Here the CDR3 DNA reads TGTGCCAGCAGCTTGGCAGGACTCTCTGCCACCTTC. The full variable domain, its missing parts supplied by reference TRBV5-6 and TRBJ1-2, is DAGVTQSPTHLIKTRGQQVTLRCSPKSGHDTVSWYQQALGQGPQFIFQYYEEEERQRGNFPDRFSGHQFPNYSSELNVNALLLGDSALYLCASSLAGLSATFGSGTRLTVV.

This clone occurred once. The genes are TRBV2 and TRBJ2-1; no clear D. The ends were cut back, 7 bases at V and 6 bases at J, with 7 bases in the middle. The CDR3 sequence is 11 residues long. The germline CDR1 and CDR2 sequences are SNHLY and FYNNEI. CDR3 nucleotides: TGTGCCAGCATGCAAATCAATGAGCAGTTCTTC. It is translated as CASMQINEQFF.

The J gene is TRBJ2-2, the V gene TRBV5-5, with 7 bases matching TRBD1. The length of the CDR3 is 15 residues. Per the germline V gene, CDR1 is SGHKS and CDR2 is YYEKEE (reference sequence). V was clipped by 4 bases and J by 5 bases; unmatched bases: 8. The CDR3: CASSHRQGSTGELFF. CDR3 nucleotides: TGTGCCAGCAGCCATAGACAGGGTTCGACCGGGGAGCTGTTTTTT. The variable domain in full, completed from reference TRBV5-5 and TRBJ2-2, reads DAGVTQSPTHLIKTRGQQVTLRCSPISGHKSVSWYQQVLGQGPQFIFQYYEKEERGRGNFPDRFSARQFPNYSSELNVNALLLGDSALYLCASSHRQGSTGELFFGEGSRLTVL.